Below are 31 T cell receptor beta chains sequenced from a single sample in a study of T cell changes during pregnancy in multiple sclerosis. The method was immunoSEQ multiplex PCR; TCRdb's version includes in-frame clones alone and lacks a portion of them. The top ten hold over 0.12% of the sample, which has 75,000 to 95,000 clones, 90% to 95% seen once. The source was CD4+ T cells from peripheral blood mononuclear cells, collected after pregnancy. All receptors come from a female donor with multiple sclerosis, enrolled in a pregnancy study.

V is TRBV13 and J is TRBJ2-2, with TRBD2 as a possible D gene (5 bases). Per germline, CDR1 PRHDT and CDR2 FYEKMQ (reference sequence). Trimming took 5 bases from V and 3 from J, leaving 22 bases between them. This CDR3 spans 18 amino acids. CDR3 sequence: CASSLSKSRTFYTGELFF. CDR3 sequence (DNA): TGTGCCAGCAGCCTATCAAAGTCCCGGACTTTCTACACCGGGGAGCTGTTTTTT.

This chain joins TRBV6-6 and TRBJ2-1, with 7 positions matching TRBD1. CDR1 is MNHNY, CDR2 SVGAGI, per germline (reference sequence). Losses at the gene ends were 5 bases for V and 9 bases for J; bases not matched to a gene: 13. This CDR3 has 15 amino acids. The CDR3 nucleotides are TGTGCCAGCAGTCAAACTCGGGACAGCGTCGGTGAGCAGTTCTTC. This codes for CASSQTRDSVGEQFF.

The chain is built from TRBV28 and TRBJ2-3; tentatively, D is TRBD2 (5 bases). Deletions cut 3 bases from V and 0 bases from J, with 10 bases between. Per the germline V gene, CDR1 is MDHEN and CDR2 is SYDVKM. This CDR3 contains 15 residues. The DNA of the CDR3 is TGTGCCAGCAGTTTTGGCGGGTCCAGCACAGATACGCAGTATTTT. Its translation: CASSFGGSSTDTQYF.

This clone appeared a single time. V gene TRBV5-6 combines with J gene TRBJ2-1, with D perhaps TRBD1 (6 bases). The V gene's germline CDR1 is SGHDT and CDR2 YYEEEE. The V end lost 1 base, the J end lost 6 bases, and 11 bases lay between the germline ends. This CDR3 is built from 14 residues. CDR3 sequence (DNA): TGTGCCAGCAGCTTGATTGGCAGGGGCAATGAGCAGTTCTTC. The encoded protein is CASSLIGRGNEQFF.

The chain carries TRBV29-1 and TRBJ1-1; D gene unclear. With 5 bases removed from V and 1 base from J, the gap between germline ends came to 11 bases. Per the germline V gene, CDR1 is SQVTM and CDR2 is ANQGSEA. The CDR3 totals 13 residues. The CDR3: CSVCSIGNTEAFF. CDR3 coding DNA: TGCAGCGTTTGCTCTATTGGGAACACTGAAGCTTTCTTT.

CDR3 protein: CASSHTGTGGSDTQYF. The CDR3 region has the DNA TGTGCCAGCAGCCATACCGGGACAGGGGGCTCAGATACGCAGTATTTT. This chain links TRBV5-6 with TRBJ2-3; TRBD1 aligns across 12 bases. Germline CDR1 is SGHDT and CDR2 is YYEEEE. Unmatched junction bases numbered 7, after V lost 4 bases and J lost 4 bases. This CDR3 is 16 amino acids long.

The chain couples TRBV19 to TRBJ1-3; D not certain. The V gene's germline CDR1 is LNHDA and CDR2 SQIVND (reference sequence). The CDR3 length is 14 residues. V was pared by 3 bases and J by 0 bases, with 6 bases between. In DNA, the CDR3 is TGTGCCAGTAGTATCCGGGGCTCTGGAAACACCATATATTTT. Translating it yields CASSIRGSGNTIYF.

The V gene is TRBV5-6, the J gene TRBJ1-1; D not resolved. Germline V lookup: CDR1 SGHDT, CDR2 YYEEEE. CDR3 length: 16 residues. Trimming removed 3 bases from V and 7 bases from J, with 22 bases in between. The chain's CDR3 is CASSWLDGGSFYEAFF. CDR3 DNA: TGTGCCAGCAGCTGGCTGGACGGCGGGTCGTTCTATGAAGCTTTCTTT.

The chain is built from TRBV5-1 and TRBJ2-7, with 8 bases fitting TRBD1. Per germline, CDR1 SGHRS and CDR2 YFSETQ. Trimming at V came to 5 bases and at J to 5 bases, leaving 9 bases not matched to a gene. The CDR3 is 14 residues long. The CDR3 spells CASRPGTGTHEQYF. The CDR3 coding sequence is TGCGCCAGCAGACCCGGGACAGGTACCCACGAGCAGTACTTC.

V is TRBV7-3 and J is TRBJ2-1, with D possibly being TRBD2 (6 bases). Germline V CDR1 and CDR2: SGHTA, FQGTGA. The CDR3 loop spans 15 amino acids. Deletions cut 1 base from V and 5 bases from J, with 12 bases between. Here the CDR3 reads CASSLRKRGNNEQFF. CDR3 coding DNA: TGTGCCAGCAGCTTAAGGAAGCGCGGGAACAATGAGCAGTTCTTC.

The rearrangement uses TRBV15 and TRBJ1-5; D is uncertain. Trimming took off 5 bases at V and 7 bases at J, with 12 bases between the two ends. Per the germline V gene, CDR1 is LNHNV and CDR2 is YYDKDF (reference sequence). The CDR3 contains 13 residues. The CDR3 DNA follows: TGTGCCACCAGCGGTACAGATAGGCAGCCCCAGCATTTT. Residues: CATSGTDRQPQHF.

The rearrangement joins TRBV9 to TRBJ2-7; TRBD2 matches at 14 bases. Germline V gene data show CDR1 as SGDLS and CDR2 as YYNGEE. The CDR3 is 16 residues long. The V gene end was trimmed by 0 bases and the J gene end by 5 bases; junction bases not matched to a gene: 4. The CDR3 sequence: CASSVAAGLAGDEQYF. The CDR3 DNA follows: TGTGCCAGCAGCGTAGCGGCGGGACTAGCGGGAGACGAGCAGTACTTC.

The chain uses TRBV5-1 and TRBJ1-1; the D is unclear. Germline lookup yields CDR1 SGHRS and CDR2 YFSETQ. The CDR3 length is 13 residues. The V gene lost 2 bases and the J gene lost 2 bases, with 7 bases spanning the gap. In nucleotides, the CDR3 is TGCGCCAGCAGCTTACTCTCAAACACTGAAGCTTTCTTT. Translated, it gives CASSLLSNTEAFF.

This sequence joins TRBV7-9 and TRBJ2-5; D might be TRBD1 (5 bases). V lost 5 bases, J lost 6 bases, and 7 bases lay in between. The CDR3 covers 11 residues. Germline V CDR1 and CDR2: SEHNR, FQNEAQ (reference sequence). The CDR3 region is CASSNRKTQYF. The CDR3 DNA reads as TGTGCCAGCAGCAACAGGAAGACCCAGTACTTC. Looking up the rest from reference TRBV7-9 and TRBJ2-5 gives the full variable domain: DTGVSQNPRHKITKRGQNVTFRCDPISEHNRLYWYRQTLGQGPEFLTYFQNEAQLEKSRLLSDRFSAERPKGSFSTLEIQRTEQGDSAMYLCASSNRKTQYFGPGTRLLVL.

V is TRBV11-2 and J is TRBJ1-1; no reliable D call. This CDR3 has 17 amino acids. Trimming took off 1 base at V and 0 bases at J, with 15 bases between the two ends. From germline, CDR1 is SGHAT and CDR2 FQNNGV. The CDR3 DNA reads as TGTGCCAGCAGCTTAGTGTGGACTGACCTCATGAACACTGAAGCTTTCTTT. As protein: CASSLVWTDLMNTEAFF.

The V and J genes are TRBV28 and TRBJ1-5; weak D call: TRBD1 (6 bases). The CDR3 covers 16 residues. V was cut by 5 bases and J by 5 bases, with 19 bases left in between. The germline CDR1 and CDR2 sequences are MDHEN and SYDVKM. The CDR3: CASSPHLGGQDQPQHF. The CDR3 nucleotides read TGTGCCAGCAGTCCCCATTTGGGGGGGCAGGATCAGCCCCAGCATTTT.

CDR3 region: CASSEAGTGIFHEQFF. For the CDR3, the DNA is TGTGCCAGCAGTGAGGCCGGGACAGGGATTTTCCATGAGCAGTTCTTC. V and J are TRBV2 and TRBJ2-1, with 9 bases aligning to TRBD1. The CDR3 totals 16 residues. V trimming: 3 bases; J trimming: 8 bases; junction bases outside the gene matches: 11. Germline CDR1 and CDR2: SNHLY and FYNNEI.

This sequence joins TRBV28 and TRBJ2-7; the D gene is possibly TRBD1 (6 bases). The CDR3 is 13 residues long. V was pared by 8 bases and J by 5 bases, with 16 bases between. Germline V gives CDR1 MDHEN, CDR2 SYDVKM. DNA of the CDR3: TGTGCCAGCGTTACAGGGTTTCCCCACGAGCAGTACTTC. This sequence encodes CASVTGFPHEQYF.

V is TRBV6-5 and J is TRBJ2-1; D is ambiguous. Germline lookup yields CDR1 MNHEY and CDR2 SVGAGI. CDR3 length equals 15 residues. Trimming left V 2 bases short and J 6 bases short, with 14 bases between. The CDR3 reads CASSYIRSSSNEQFF. CDR3 DNA: TGTGCCAGCAGTTACATCCGGTCGTCTTCCAATGAGCAGTTCTTC.

The V gene is TRBV6-5, the J gene TRBJ2-3, with TRBD2 identical over 10 bases. The CDR3 runs 16 residues. Germline CDR1 MNHEY, CDR2 SVGAGI. J gave up 1 base and V 1 base, and 2 bases lay outside the gene matches. The CDR3 loop reads CASSYFGTSGTDTQYF. The CDR3 DNA is TGTGCCAGCAGTTACTTTGGGACTAGCGGCACAGATACGCAGTATTTT.

V is TRBV29-1 and J is TRBJ2-7, with 9 positions matching TRBD2. Germline V gene lookup returns CDR1 SQVTM and CDR2 ANQGSEA. V was pared by 7 bases and J by 0 bases, with 16 bases of the junction left unmatched. The CDR3 runs 17 residues. Written as DNA, the CDR3 is TGCAGCGCTGGAGTAGCGGGAGAGACGGCCCGCTCCTACGAGCAGTACTTC. This translates into CSAGVAGETARSYEQYF.

This clone was found a few times. The V call is TRBV19, the J call TRBJ2-3, with 11 bases identical to TRBD2. The germline CDR1 and CDR2 sequences are LNHDA and SQIVND (reference sequence). V gave up 5 bases and J gave up 1 base; unmatched junction bases: 5. The CDR3 is 16 residues long. CDR3 nucleotides: TGTGCCAGTAGTCCTTCACTAGCGGGAGGCACAGATACGCAGTATTTT. Its protein is CASSPSLAGGTDTQYF.

The chain has TRBV21-1 and TRBJ2-3; TRBD2 is the table's D call, not checked against the DNA. TRBV21-1 is a pseudogene. The CDR3 spans 16 residues. CDR3 sequence reads: CASSKKGRLAVGTQYF. The CDR3 region has the DNA TGTGCCAGCAGCAAAAAGGGGCGTCTAGCGGTTGGCACGCAGTATTTT.

The V call is TRBV21-1, the J call TRBJ1-2. TRBV21-1 is flagged as a pseudogene. CDR3 size: 16 residues. In DNA, the CDR3 is TGTGCCAGCAGCAGACTGAGGGCGGAGCCTAACTATGGCTACACCTTC. Amino acids: CASSRLRAEPNYGYTF.

V gene TRBV10-3 combines with J gene TRBJ1-5, with a weak D call TRBD1 (6 bases). The V end was cut by 3 bases, the J end by 0 bases, with 21 bases between. Germline V gene lookup returns CDR1 ENHRY and CDR2 SYGVKD. The CDR3 totals 19 residues. In DNA form, the CDR3 reads TGTGCCATCAGTGAAGGCAGGGGAAGCGGTGGGAATAGCAATCAGCCCCAGCATTTT. It is translated as CAISEGRGSGGNSNQPQHF.

V is TRBV19 and J is TRBJ2-3, with 10 bases identical to TRBD2. V dropped 4 bases and J dropped 2; count of bases not matched to a gene: 9. This CDR3 region has 17 residues. Germline CDR1 is LNHDA and CDR2 is SQIVND (reference sequence). The CDR3 region is CASSTRTSGGVTDTQYF. The CDR3 region has the DNA TGTGCCAGTAGTACCAGGACTAGCGGAGGAGTCACAGATACGCAGTATTTT.

The chain employs TRBV28 and TRBJ2-2; D is undetermined. CDR1 MDHEN and CDR2 SYDVKM come from the germline V gene. CDR3 size: 13 residues. V dropped 2 bases and J dropped 6 bases, with 7 bases sitting between them. CDR3 nucleotides: TGTGCCAGCAGTTTAGATGCAGCCGGGGAGCTGTTTTTT. Encoded protein: CASSLDAAGELFF. Supplemented by reference TRBV28 and TRBJ2-2, the full variable domain reads DVKVTQSSRYLVKRTGEKVFLECVQDMDHENMFWYRQDPGLGLRLIYFSYDVKMKEKGDIPEGYSVSREKKERFSLILESASTNQTSMYLCASSLDAAGELFFGEGSRLTVL.

The V call is TRBV28, the J call TRBJ2-1; no clear D. The V gene lost 8 bases and the J gene lost 0 bases, with 11 bases spanning the gap. This CDR3 contains 14 residues. The germline gives CDR1 MDHEN, CDR2 SYDVKM. The DNA of the CDR3 is TGTGCCAGCCGGAGCCGGAGCTCCTACAATGAGCAGTTCTTC. Its protein is CASRSRSSYNEQFF.

The chain has TRBV19 and TRBJ2-7; a possible D gene is TRBD1 (6 bases). This CDR3 has 16 amino acids. Germline CDR1 reads LNHDA; CDR2 reads SQIVND (reference sequence). Trimming left V 4 bases short and J 1 base short, with 17 bases between. The chain's CDR3 is CASSKGHLRRSYEQYF. The CDR3, as DNA: TGTGCCAGTAGTAAGGGACACCTACGAAGATCCTACGAGCAGTACTTC.

This clone is a singleton in its sample. The chain joins TRBV28 to TRBJ1-2; D call uncertain. The CDR3 is 11 amino acids. V lost 11 bases and J 5 bases, leaving 12 bases between the germline ends. In germline, CDR1 is MDHEN, CDR2 SYDVKM. The CDR3 nucleotides are TGTGCCGGAGGTATCGGGTATGGCTACACCTTC. Translated, it gives CAGGIGYGYTF.

The V call is TRBV28, the J call TRBJ2-5; D remains unclear. This CDR3 spans 15 amino acids. Germline V gene data show CDR1 as MDHEN and CDR2 as SYDVKM. V was cut by 2 bases and J by 4 bases, with 14 bases left in between. The CDR3 bases are TGTGCCAGCAGTTTACCCGGCGAGAGGAGAGAGACCCAGTACTTC. The encoded protein is CASSLPGERRETQYF.